These 9 T cell receptor beta chains originate from one sample sequenced in a study of blood T cells in healthy people across ages. It was with a sample-barcoded 5' primer and a J-beta primer mix that a second PCR of roughly 7 to 12 cycles was run. TCRdb independently ran MiXCR on the 5' RACE reads; one entry per CDR3 protein. This table has about 730,000 distinct CDR3 sequences, roughly 45% appearing once. Sequencing was done on a sample of blood. Receptors were obtained from a woman aged 55-70 years in good health.

The rearrangement joins TRBV12-3 or TRBV12-4 to TRBJ2-1, with unresolved D. Trimming removed 5 bases from V and 5 bases from J, with 10 bases in between. The CDR3 contains 13 residues. The CDR3 DNA follows: TGTGCCAGCAGTCCTCAGACGGACAATGAGCAGTTCTTC. It is translated as CASSPQTDNEQFF.

The rearrangement joins TRBV25-1 to TRBJ1-2; possible D gene TRBD1, 5 bases. This CDR3 is 14 amino acids long. With 2 bases removed from V and 4 bases from J, the gap between germline ends came to 11 bases. Germline-derived CDR1 and CDR2 are MGHDK and SYGVNS. This CDR3 reads CASSEPGRTYGYTF. The CDR3 region has the DNA TGTGCCAGCAGTGAACCGGGACGGACCTATGGCTACACCTTC.

Points on this clonotype: A read error is possible here, since a much larger clone lies one base away. The CDR3 does not end in the conserved phenylalanine or tryptophan, so this is likely a read error. This sequence joins TRBV25-1 and TRBJ2-5; weak D call: TRBD1 (6 bases). CDR1 is MGHDK and CDR2 is SYGVNS in the germline V gene. V was cut by 6 bases and J by 11 bases, with 13 bases left in between. The CDR3 has 11 residues. CDR3: CASSTGSEQYS. CDR3 coding DNA: TGTGCCAGCAGCACAGGGAGTGAGCAGTACTCC.

This clonotype was seen more than once but under ten times. V gene TRBV11-2 combines with J gene TRBJ2-1, with 9 bases aligning to TRBD2. This CDR3 comprises 13 residues. The V gene's germline CDR1 is SGHAT and CDR2 FQNNGV. The CDR3 nucleotides read TGTGCTTGGGGCGGGAGGGTCGACAATGAGCAGTTCTTC. It yields the protein CAWGGRVDNEQFF.

This chain links TRBV3-1 with TRBJ1-6; D remains unclear. Germline CDR1 reads LGHDT; CDR2 reads YNNKEL (reference sequence). V was pared by 4 bases and J by 12 bases, with 7 bases between. The CDR3 has 11 amino acids. CDR3 sequence: CASSPRRPLHF. CDR3 coding DNA: TGTGCCAGCAGCCCCCGGCGACCCCTCCACTTT.

This clonotype occurred once. The gene calls are TRBV20-1 and TRBJ2-7; 7 bases map to TRBD2. The germline CDR1 and CDR2 sequences are DFQATT and SNEGSKA (reference sequence). The CDR3 extends over 13 amino acids. Unmatched junction bases numbered 3, after V lost 2 bases and J lost 2 bases. CDR3 amino acids: CSARSGATYEQYF. The CDR3 DNA follows: TGCAGTGCTAGAAGCGGGGCGACCTACGAGCAGTACTTC.

V is TRBV7-2 and J is TRBJ1-1; the match to TRBD1 covers 10 bases. Losses at the gene ends were 4 bases for V and 7 bases for J; bases not matched to a gene: 9. CDR3 length: 15 residues. Per the germline V gene, CDR1 is SGHTA and CDR2 is FQGNSA. DNA of the CDR3: TGTGCCAGCAGCTCTTCCGGGACAGGGGCACGTGAAGCTTTCTTT. Protein sequence: CASSSSGTGAREAFF.

V and J are TRBV5-1 and TRBJ2-3; D remains ambiguous. V was clipped by 7 bases and J by 1 base, with 10 bases between them. The CDR3 totals 13 residues. CDR1 is SGHRS and CDR2 is YFSETQ in the germline V gene. The CDR3 DNA reads as TGCGCCAGCGAACTCCACGGCACAGATACGCAGTATTTT. Amino acids: CASELHGTDTQYF.

This chain connects TRBV6-5 to TRBJ1-6; D is undetermined. V was shortened by 6 bases and J by 8 bases, with 11 bases between the two germline ends. This CDR3 contains 13 residues. The V gene's germline CDR1 is MNHEY and CDR2 SVGAGI. The CDR3 DNA sequence: TGTGCCAGCAGCTGGGGTGGGCATTCACCCCTCCACTTT. This encodes CASSWGGHSPLHF.